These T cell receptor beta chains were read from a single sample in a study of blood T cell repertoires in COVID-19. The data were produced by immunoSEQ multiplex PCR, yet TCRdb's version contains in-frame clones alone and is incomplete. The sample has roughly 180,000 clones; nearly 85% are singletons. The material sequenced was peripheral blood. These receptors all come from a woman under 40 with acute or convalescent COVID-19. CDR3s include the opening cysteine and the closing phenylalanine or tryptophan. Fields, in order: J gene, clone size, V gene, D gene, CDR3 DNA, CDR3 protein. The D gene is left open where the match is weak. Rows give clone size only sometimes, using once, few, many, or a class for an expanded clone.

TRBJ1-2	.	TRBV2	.	TGTGCCAGCACCCGTTTAGTGGACAGTAACTATGGCTACACCTTC	CASTRLVDSNYGYTF
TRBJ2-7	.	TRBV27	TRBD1	TGTGCCAGCAGCCCGGACAGGGGGCGTGGGGAGCAGTACTTC	CASSPDRGRGEQYF
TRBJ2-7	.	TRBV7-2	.	TGTGCCAGCAGCGCGGGGACAGAATACGAGCAGTACTTC	CASSAGTEYEQYF
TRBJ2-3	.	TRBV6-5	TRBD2	TGTGCCAGCAGTCTCAGCGGGAGGGTCACAGATACGCAGTATTTT	CASSLSGRVTDTQYF
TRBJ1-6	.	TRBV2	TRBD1	TGTGCCAGCGGAGAGATGACAGGGGGCGGGTCACCCCTCCACTTT	CASGEMTGGGSPLHF
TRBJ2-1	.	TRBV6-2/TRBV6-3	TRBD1	TGTGCCAGCAGTTACGGGACAGGGAAATGGTCGGGCAATGAGCAGTTCTTC	CASSYGTGKWSGNEQFF
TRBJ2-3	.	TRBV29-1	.	TGCAGCGTCTCCGTGCCCCGGGGCACAGATACGCAGTATTTT	CSVSVPRGTDTQYF
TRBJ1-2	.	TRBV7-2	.	TGTGCCAGCCGCAGGGGAAGCGACTATGGCTACACCTTC	CASRRGSDYGYTF
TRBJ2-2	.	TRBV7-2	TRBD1	TGTGCCAGCAGCTTCCCTCAGGGGGCCCCTACGGGGACCGGGGAGCTGTTTTTT	CASSFPQGAPTGTGELFF
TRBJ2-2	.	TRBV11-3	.	TGTGCCAGCAGCGTTAGCCAGATGAACACCGGGGAGCTGTTTTTT	CASSVSQMNTGELFF
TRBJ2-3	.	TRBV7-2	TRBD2	TGTGCCAGCAGCAGGAAGCGGGGGACTAGCACAGATACGCAGTATTTT	CASSRKRGTSTDTQYF
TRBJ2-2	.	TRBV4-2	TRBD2	TGTGCCAGCAGCCACGAAGGGGGACTAGCGGGAATCGGGGAGCTGTTTTTT	CASSHEGGLAGIGELFF
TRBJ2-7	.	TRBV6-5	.	TGTGCCAGCAGTATTATCGCGGGTATCAACGAGCAGTACTTC	CASSIIAGINEQYF
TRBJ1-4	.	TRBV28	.	TGTGCCAGCGGATTACGGACAGAACTGTTTTTT	CASGLRTELFF
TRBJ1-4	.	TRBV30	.	TGTGCCTGGAGTGTAGCGGGACACTTGTTTTTT	CAWSVAGHLFF
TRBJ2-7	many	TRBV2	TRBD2	TGTGCCAGCAGTCCGGGACTAGCGGGATACGAGCAGTACTTC	CASSPGLAGYEQYF
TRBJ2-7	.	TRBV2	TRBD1	TGTGCCAGAGACAGGGGTTTCCGTGACGAGCAGTACTTC	CARDRGFRDEQYF
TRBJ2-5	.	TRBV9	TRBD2	TGTGCCAGCAGCGTTCAGGGAGGGTTGGAGACCCAGTACTTC	CASSVQGGLETQYF
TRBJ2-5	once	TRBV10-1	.	TGCGCCAGCAGTGAAATCAGTAAAGAGACCCAGTACTTC	CASSEISKETQYF
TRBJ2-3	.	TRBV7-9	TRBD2	TGTGCCAGCAGCCTCGGAAATAGCGGGAGAAAGGATACGCAGTATTTT	CASSLGNSGRKDTQYF
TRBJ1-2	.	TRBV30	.	TGTGCCTGGAGCTTGGGGGGTGAGACGGGCTACACCTTC	CAWSLGGETGYTF
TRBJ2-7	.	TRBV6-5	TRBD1	TGTGCCAGCAGTTACCCAGGGACAGGCAACGAGCAGTACTTC	CASSYPGTGNEQYF
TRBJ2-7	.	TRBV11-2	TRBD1	TGTGCCAGCAGCCGGGACAGGGCCTACGAGCAGTACTTC	CASSRDRAYEQYF